This note documents a single T cell receptor (beta chain) sequence. Its specificity is not known. Germline values: CDR1 ENHRY, CDR2 SYGVKD. CDR3 length: 15 residues. With 10 bases clipped from V and 7 bases from J, the junction kept 10 bases outside the gene matches. This entry is derived from a study of post-analysis software for immune sequencing data. TCR beta libraries were prepared from cDNA with unique molecular identifiers. From the PCR reads, TCRdb called clonotypes with MiXCR, one entry per CDR3 protein. The sample has under 650,000 distinct CDR3 sequences, roughly 47% seen once. Findings of the study overall: People with multiple sclerosis had a significantly lower normalized Chao1 diversity than controls did. By F measure, strong co-clustering occurred among samples prepared in the same batch. TRBV5-6, TRBV5-1 and TRBV20-1 were among roughly 5 TRBV segments more frequent in patients than controls.

The sequence was obtained from a girl under 18 with multiple sclerosis. This sequence joins TRBV10-3 and TRBJ2-1; 13 positions match TRBD2. What was sequenced was blood. CDR3 nucleotides: TGTGCCACGGGACTAGCGGGATCCCTTTTGAATGAGCAGTTCTTC. Protein: CATGLAGSLLNEQFF.